A selection of T cell receptor beta chains follows, all from one sample in a study of shared clonotypes between healthy human individuals. Assay: immunoSEQ multiplex PCR; the TCRdb copy retains only in-frame clones and omits some. Among about 480,000 clones listed, roughly 79% were seen once. Sequences were obtained from PBMCs. Source of these receptors: a middle-aged woman in good health. Some clones in this sample may be carry-over from other donors' samples. CDR3s include the opening cysteine and the closing phenylalanine or tryptophan. The order of the fields is D gene, V gene, clone size, J gene, CDR3 protein, CDR3 DNA. The D gene is left open where the match is weak. Only part of the rows carry a size: once, few, many, or a class if the clone is expanded.

D: -; V: TRBV7-2; size: once; J: TRBJ2-3; CDR3: CASSPWADPSTDTQYF; DNA: TGTGCCAGCAGCCCCTGGGCGGATCCTAGCACAGATACGCAGTATTTT
D: -; V: TRBV5-4; size: -; J: TRBJ2-5; CDR3: CASSFRQGGEETQYF; DNA: TGTGCCAGCAGCTTCCGGCAGGGGGGAGAAGAGACCCAGTACTTC
D: -; V: TRBV6-5; size: -; J: TRBJ1-4; CDR3: CASSRTGSREKLFF; DNA: TGTGCCAGCAGCCGTACAGGGTCGAGGGAAAAACTGTTTTTT
D: -; V: TRBV18; size: -; J: TRBJ1-5; CDR3: CASSPPSGGRNQPQHF; DNA: TGTGCCAGCTCACCACCGAGTGGGGGACGGAATCAGCCCCAGCATTTT
D: TRBD1; V: TRBV25-1; size: once; J: TRBJ2-7; CDR3: CASSAWDSYEQYF; DNA: TGTGCCAGCAGTGCCTGGGACAGCTACGAGCAGTACTTC
D: TRBD2; V: TRBV6-1; size: few; J: TRBJ2-7; CDR3: CASRSGKTSYEQYF; DNA: TGTGCCAGCAGAAGCGGGAAGACCTCCTACGAGCAGTACTTC
D: TRBD2; V: TRBV5-4; size: once; J: TRBJ2-7; CDR3: CASSLEAGGPREQYF; DNA: TGTGCCAGCAGCTTGGAGGCGGGAGGCCCCCGCGAGCAGTACTTC
D: TRBD2; V: TRBV11-2; size: -; J: TRBJ2-1; CDR3: CASRRGSSYNEQFF; DNA: TGTGCCAGCAGGCGGGGGAGCTCCTACAATGAGCAGTTCTTC
D: -; V: TRBV10-3; size: -; J: TRBJ1-1; CDR3: CAIWGASMNTEAFF; DNA: TGTGCCATCTGGGGGGCCAGCATGAACACTGAAGCTTTCTTT
D: -; V: TRBV7-2; size: -; J: TRBJ2-3; CDR3: CASSILANTQYF; DNA: TGTGCCAGCAGCATACTTGCGAATACGCAGTATTTT
D: -; V: TRBV9; size: -; J: TRBJ2-1; CDR3: CASSVATGRGAYEQFF; DNA: TGTGCCAGCAGCGTAGCAACCGGGCGAGGTGCTTATGAGCAGTTCTTC
D: TRBD1; V: TRBV10-3; size: -; J: TRBJ2-7; CDR3: CAISETGDEQYF; DNA: TGTGCCATCAGTGAGACAGGGGACGAGCAGTACTTC
D: -; V: TRBV4-1; size: -; J: TRBJ2-7; CDR3: CASSLSGTSGDEQYF; DNA: TGCGCCAGCAGCCTATCGGGGACTTCTGGGGACGAGCAGTACTTC
D: TRBD1; V: TRBV27; size: -; J: TRBJ2-7; CDR3: CASSSYGQGVKEQYF; DNA: TGTGCCAGCAGTTCTTACGGCCAGGGGGTAAAAGAGCAGTACTTC
D: TRBD2; V: TRBV7-2; size: few; J: TRBJ2-7; CDR3: CASSYSRLAGVHEQYF; DNA: TGTGCCAGCAGCTACTCACGACTAGCGGGTGTCCACGAGCAGTACTTC
D: TRBD2; V: TRBV11-2; size: -; J: TRBJ2-5; CDR3: CASSFTSGGETQYF; DNA: TGTGCCAGCAGCTTCACTAGCGGGGGAGAGACCCAGTACTTC
D: TRBD1; V: TRBV5-1; size: few; J: TRBJ1-1; CDR3: CASSSGQGLNTEAFF; DNA: TGCGCCAGCAGCAGTGGACAGGGGTTGAACACTGAAGCTTTCTTT
D: TRBD1; V: TRBV9; size: -; J: TRBJ2-2; CDR3: CASSVVTGGSGELFF; DNA: TGTGCCAGCAGCGTAGTGACAGGGGGGTCCGGGGAGCTGTTTTTT
D: TRBD2; V: TRBV11-2; size: -; J: TRBJ2-1; CDR3: CASSPGLAGHEQFF; DNA: TGTGCCAGCAGCCCGGGACTAGCGGGGCATGAGCAGTTCTTC
D: TRBD2; V: TRBV28; size: -; J: TRBJ2-7; CDR3: CASSLPISGTYEQYF; DNA: TGTGCCAGCAGCCTCCCGATTAGCGGGACCTACGAGCAGTACTTC
D: TRBD1; V: TRBV6-1; size: -; J: TRBJ2-1; CDR3: CASPTQGATGEQFF; DNA: TGTGCCAGCCCTACCCAGGGGGCCACGGGTGAGCAGTTCTTC
D: TRBD1; V: TRBV14; size: -; J: TRBJ2-3; CDR3: CASSHSGQGRDTQYF; DNA: TGTGCCAGCAGCCACTCTGGACAGGGGAGAGATACGCAGTATTTT
D: -; V: TRBV28; size: -; J: TRBJ2-3; CDR3: CASRWGRSTDTQYF; DNA: TGTGCCAGCAGGTGGGGGAGGAGCACAGATACGCAGTATTTT
D: -; V: TRBV5-4; size: -; J: TRBJ2-5; CDR3: CASSLEGVGTQYF; DNA: TGTGCCAGCAGCTTGGAAGGGGTGGGGACCCAGTACTTC
D: TRBD2; V: TRBV5-6; size: -; J: TRBJ2-2; CDR3: CASSGDSGGNTGELFF; DNA: TGTGCCAGCAGCGGGGATAGCGGGGGGAACACCGGGGAGCTGTTTTTT
D: -; V: TRBV6-4; size: -; J: TRBJ1-4; CDR3: CASSETWTTNEKLFF; DNA: TGTGCCAGCAGTGAGACGTGGACAACTAATGAAAAACTGTTTTTT
D: TRBD2; V: TRBV10-3; size: once; J: TRBJ2-2; CDR3: CAITEVLAGNTGELFF; DNA: TGTGCCATCACCGAGGTTCTAGCGGGGAACACCGGGGAGCTGTTTTTT
D: -; V: TRBV6-5; size: -; J: TRBJ2-7; CDR3: CASSRQDEQYF; DNA: TGTGCCAGCAGCAGACAGGACGAGCAGTACTTC
D: TRBD1; V: TRBV2; size: few; J: TRBJ1-5; CDR3: CASRGTGFNQPQHF; DNA: TGTGCCAGCAGGGGGACAGGGTTCAATCAGCCCCAGCATTTT
D: -; V: TRBV7-2; size: -; J: TRBJ1-5; CDR3: CASSARGDQPQHF; DNA: TGTGCCAGCAGCGCACGGGGGGATCAGCCCCAGCATTTT
D: -; V: TRBV28; size: -; J: TRBJ2-3; CDR3: CASSRLVGTDTQYF; DNA: TGTGCCAGCAGTCGACTAGTTGGCACAGATACGCAGTATTTT
D: -; V: TRBV29-1; size: -; J: TRBJ2-1; CDR3: CSAPEGGAPSYNEQFF; DNA: TGCAGCGCCCCAGAGGGGGGAGCCCCCTCCTACAATGAGCAGTTCTTC
D: -; V: TRBV2; size: -; J: TRBJ2-7; CDR3: CASSEALLAFSYEQYF; DNA: TGTGCCAGCAGTGAAGCGCTTCTAGCGTTCTCCTACGAGCAGTACTTC
D: TRBD1; V: TRBV11-2; size: -; J: TRBJ2-7; CDR3: CASSESSGTGLPPRNEQYF; DNA: TGTGCCAGCAGCGAATCATCCGGGACAGGCCTGCCCCCGAGGAACGAGCAGTACTTC
D: -; V: TRBV7-3; size: few; J: TRBJ1-1; CDR3: CASSFNQNTEAFF; DNA: TGTGCCAGCAGCTTCAACCAGAACACTGAAGCTTTCTTT
D: -; V: TRBV7-6; size: -; J: TRBJ2-3; CDR3: CASSWDQIDTQYF; DNA: TGTGCCAGCAGCTGGGACCAGATAGATACGCAGTATTTT
D: -; V: TRBV10-3; size: -; J: TRBJ2-7; CDR3: CAISESRGGPYEQYF; DNA: TGTGCCATCAGTGAGTCTCGAGGGGGTCCTTACGAGCAGTACTTC
D: -; V: TRBV28; size: -; J: TRBJ1-2; CDR3: CASSRGGGEASYGYTF; DNA: TGTGCCAGCAGCCGGGGCGGGGGCGAGGCCAGCTATGGCTACACCTTC
D: TRBD2; V: TRBV11-2; size: -; J: TRBJ2-5; CDR3: CASSSGLSETQYF; DNA: TGTGCCAGCAGCTCGGGACTATCAGAGACCCAGTACTTC
D: -; V: TRBV29-1; size: -; J: TRBJ2-7; CDR3: CSVAASYEQYF; DNA: TGCAGCGTTGCAGCTTCCTACGAGCAGTACTTC
D: TRBD1; V: TRBV18; size: few; J: TRBJ1-2; CDR3: CASSPAGGNPGNYGYTF; DNA: TGTGCCAGCTCACCGGCAGGGGGGAACCCCGGGAACTATGGCTACACCTTC
D: -; V: TRBV6-1; size: -; J: TRBJ2-7; CDR3: CASSERRVPYEQYF; DNA: TGTGCCAGCAGTGAACGGAGGGTTCCCTACGAGCAGTACTTC
D: -; V: TRBV6-5; size: -; J: TRBJ2-7; CDR3: CASSYVRQAYEQYF; DNA: TGTGCCAGCAGTTACGTCAGGCAAGCCTACGAGCAGTACTTC
D: -; V: TRBV4-3; size: -; J: TRBJ1-3; CDR3: CASSQGRGRSGNTIYF; DNA: TGCGCCAGCAGCCAAGGGCGGGGCCGCTCTGGAAACACCATATATTTT
D: TRBD2; V: TRBV6-5; size: -; J: TRBJ2-1; CDR3: CASSLAGESNEQFF; DNA: TGTGCCAGCAGTTTAGCGGGAGAGAGCAATGAGCAGTTCTTC
D: -; V: TRBV6-1; size: -; J: TRBJ1-2; CDR3: CASSAWGQGSYGYTF; DNA: TGTGCCAGCAGTGCCTGGGGGCAGGGTAGCTATGGCTACACCTTC
D: TRBD2; V: TRBV5-1; size: -; J: TRBJ2-1; CDR3: CASSLVSSGSDEQFF; DNA: TGCGCCAGCAGCTTGGTGTCTAGCGGGAGCGATGAGCAGTTCTTC